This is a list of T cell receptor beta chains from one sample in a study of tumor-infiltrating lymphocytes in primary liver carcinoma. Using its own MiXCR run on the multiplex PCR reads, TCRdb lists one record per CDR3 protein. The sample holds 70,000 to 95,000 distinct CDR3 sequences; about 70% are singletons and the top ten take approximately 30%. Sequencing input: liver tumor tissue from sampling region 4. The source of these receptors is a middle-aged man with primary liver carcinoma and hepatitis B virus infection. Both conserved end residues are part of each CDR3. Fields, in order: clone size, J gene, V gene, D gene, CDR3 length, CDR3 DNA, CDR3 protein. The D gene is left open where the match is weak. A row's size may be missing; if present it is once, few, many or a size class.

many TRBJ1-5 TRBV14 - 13 TGTGCCAGCAGCCAAGAAGGGGGGACGCCCCAGCATTTT CASSQEGGTPQHF
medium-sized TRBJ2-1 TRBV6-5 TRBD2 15 TGTGCCAGCAGGGGACTAGCGGGGGAACACAATGAGCAGTTCTTC CASRGLAGEHNEQFF
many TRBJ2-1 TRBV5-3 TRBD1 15 TGTGCCAGAAGCTTCCGGGACAGGGCCTACAATGAGCAGTTCTTC CARSFRDRAYNEQFF
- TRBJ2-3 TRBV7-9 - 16 TGTGCCGGTACTAACTTGGACAGAGACAGCACAGATACGCAGTATTTT CAGTNLDRDSTDTQYF
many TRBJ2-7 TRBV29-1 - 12 TGCAGCGTGAGGAGGGAAACCTACGAGCAGTACTTC CSVRRETYEQYF
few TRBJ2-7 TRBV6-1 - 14 TGTGTCAGCAGCCTCCGGGATAAGACCTACGAGCAGTACTTC CVSSLRDKTYEQYF
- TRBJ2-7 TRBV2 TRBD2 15 TGTGCCAGCAGTTTGACTAGCGTGGCCTTCTACGAGCAGTACTTC CASSLTSVAFYEQYF
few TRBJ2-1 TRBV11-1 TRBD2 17 TGTGCCAGCAGCCTGAGACTAGCGGGAGAGGATGACAATGAGCAGTTCTTC CASSLRLAGEDDNEQFF
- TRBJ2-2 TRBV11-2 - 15 TGTGACAGTAACTTAGTCGGACTGGGCACCGGGGAGCTGTTTTTT CDSNLVGLGTGELFF
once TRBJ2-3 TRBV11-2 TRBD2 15 TGTGCCAGCAGTTGGGAGAGCGGGGCCACAGATATGCAGTATTTT CASSWESGATDMQYF
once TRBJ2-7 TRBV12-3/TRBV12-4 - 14 TGTGCCAGCCGCCCTACGGGTGTAACAGGCGTGCAGTACTTC CASRPTGVTGVQYF
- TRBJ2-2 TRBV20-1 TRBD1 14 TGCAGTGCTCGGACAGGGGGAAGTACCGGGGAGCTGTTTTTT CSARTGGSTGELFF
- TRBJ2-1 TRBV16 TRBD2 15 TGTGCCAGCAACCAAGTAGCGGGAGAGGTAGATGAGCAATTCTTC CASNQVAGEVDEQFF
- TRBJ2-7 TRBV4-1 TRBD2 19 TGCGCCCGCAGCCGTAGATTGGTAGCGGGAGGGCAGTCGGGCTACAAGCAGTACTTC CARSRRLVAGGQSGYKQYF
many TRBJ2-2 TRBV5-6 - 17 TGTGCCAGCAGCTTGGCCGGCAGCGCATGGAACACCGGGGAGCTGTTTTTT CASSLAGSAWNTGELFF
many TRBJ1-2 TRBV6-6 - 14 TGTGCCAGCAGTTATTCCGGGGGGAACTATGGCTACACCTTC CASSYSGGNYGYTF
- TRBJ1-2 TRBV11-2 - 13 TGTGCGAGCAGCTTAGAGGAGAACTATGGCTACACTTTC CASSLEENYGYTF
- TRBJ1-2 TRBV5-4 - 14 TGTGCCAGCACCATGGGTGGATCAGTTTTTGGCTATACCTTC CASTMGGSVFGYTF
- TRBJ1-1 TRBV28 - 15 TGTGCCAGCAGTTACAGTGGCAGTGGGGGCACTGATGCTTTCTTT CASSYSGSGGTDAFF
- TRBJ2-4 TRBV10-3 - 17 TGTGCCATCAGTGAGTCGCAGGAGTCCGTAGCCAAAAGCATTCAGTACTTC CAISESQESVAKSIQYF
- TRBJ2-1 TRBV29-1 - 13 TGCTGCGTCGAACGGACGGACCACAATGAGCAGTTCTTC CCVERTDHNEQFF
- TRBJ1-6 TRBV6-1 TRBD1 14 TGCGCCAGCATTGAGGGGACAGGGGTTTCACCCCTCCACTTT CASIEGTGVSPLHF
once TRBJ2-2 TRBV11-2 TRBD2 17 TGTGCCAGTAGCGGAGGACTAGAGGAGCGGAACACCGGGGAACTGTTTTTT CASSGGLEERNTGELFF
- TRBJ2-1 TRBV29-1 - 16 TGCAACGTTGAACCCCTGACTAGGGGGACCTGCAATGAGCAGTTCTTC CNVEPLTRGTCNEQFF
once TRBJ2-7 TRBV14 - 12 TGTGCTAGCAACCTGCTGGGGCGAGAGCAGTACTTC CASNLLGREQYF
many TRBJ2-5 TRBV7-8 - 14 TGTGCCAGCAGCTTAGCAGCGTACCAAGAGACCCAGTACTTC CASSLAAYQETQYF
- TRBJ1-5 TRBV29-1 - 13 TGCAACGTTCATGACAATTACTATCAGCCCCAGCATTTT CNVHDNYYQPQHF